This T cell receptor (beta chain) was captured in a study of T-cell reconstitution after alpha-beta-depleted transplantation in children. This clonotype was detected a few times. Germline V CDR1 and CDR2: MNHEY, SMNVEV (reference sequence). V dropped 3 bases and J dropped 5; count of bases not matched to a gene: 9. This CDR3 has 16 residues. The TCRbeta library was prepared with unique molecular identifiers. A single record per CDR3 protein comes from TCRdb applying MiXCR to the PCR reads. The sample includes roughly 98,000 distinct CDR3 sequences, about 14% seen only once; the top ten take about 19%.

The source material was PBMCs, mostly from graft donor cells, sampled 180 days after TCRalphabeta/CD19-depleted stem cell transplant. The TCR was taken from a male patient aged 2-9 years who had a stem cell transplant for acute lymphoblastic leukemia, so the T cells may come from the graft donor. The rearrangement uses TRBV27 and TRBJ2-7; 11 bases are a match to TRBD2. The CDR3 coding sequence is TGTGCCAGCAGTTTCTCAAAACTAGCGGGGGTCGACGAGCAGTACTTC. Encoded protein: CASSFSKLAGVDEQYF.